This TCR beta chain is from a study of blood T cells in healthy people across ages. Study as a whole: With template switching, about one barcoded beta molecule was captured per two T cells.

Sample-barcoded 5' priming and a J-beta primer mix drove a second PCR of roughly 6 to 12 cycles. The template-switch adaptor, which had 12 random nucleotides, put a tag on each cDNA molecule. All samples gave at least 2.5 million CDR3-containing paired-end reads. TCRdb analysed the 5' RACE reads with MiXCR anew, one entry per CDR3 protein. The data show 550,000 to 700,000 distinct CDR3 sequences, 27% seen once. The CDR3 sequence is 16 residues long. Germline V gives CDR1 DFQATT, CDR2 SNEGSKA (reference sequence). V lost 3 bases to trimming and J lost 2 bases, with 14 bases between them. V gene TRBV20-1 combines with J gene TRBJ2-6; no definite D call. The sample comprised blood. The source is a woman aged 70-85 years in good health. CDR3 loop: CSASQIGVAGANVLTF. The CDR3 coding sequence is TGCAGTGCTAGCCAAATAGGCGTCGCTGGGGCCAACGTCCTGACTTTC.